These T cell receptor beta chains were read from a single sample in a study of blood T cell repertoires in COVID-19. TCRdb keeps only in-frame clones here, not all; method: immunoSEQ multiplex PCR. The profile shows around 400,000 clones, 70% to 90% of them singletons. Sequencing input: PBMCs or T cells enriched from blood (not recorded which). These receptors were obtained from a woman younger than 30 who had been exposed to COVID-19. Both conserved end residues are part of each CDR3. D genes are given only for firm matches.

D: TRBD1
V: TRBV10-1
CDR3: CASSESHRGSYNEQFF

D: -
V: TRBV2
CDR3: CASSETEVRGYTF

D: -
V: TRBV6-5
CDR3: CASRTFQGNQETQYF

D: TRBD1
V: TRBV27
CDR3: CASKLLTGGNENSPLHF

D: -
V: TRBV11-3
CDR3: CASSLGPSTEAFF

D: TRBD1
V: TRBV28
CDR3: CASSSPTGGQPQHF

D: -
V: TRBV19
CDR3: CASSIVPGRNEKLFF

D: -
V: TRBV7-2
CDR3: CASSLAGPMSNQPQHF

D: -
V: TRBV5-1
CDR3: CASSLDPVAGELFF

D: TRBD1
V: TRBV28
CDR3: CASSSQDRAWSPLHF

D: TRBD1
V: TRBV9
CDR3: CASSLGTGERTEAFF

D: TRBD1
V: TRBV7-8
CDR3: CASSPGQGARGVSNQPQHF

D: -
V: TRBV20-1
CDR3: CSASEGFYGYTF

D: -
V: TRBV10-3
CDR3: CAIRAGNDYGYTF

D: -
V: TRBV19
CDR3: CASSISAGRTPEAFF

D: TRBD1
V: TRBV6-2/TRBV6-3
CDR3: CASSWDRDYEQYF

D: TRBD2
V: TRBV3-1/TRBV3-2
CDR3: CASSQEVDLAEFQETQYF

D: TRBD1
V: TRBV6-6
CDR3: CASSQQSPQGAYEQYF

D: -
V: TRBV7-6
CDR3: CASSPPVEGRAETQYF

D: TRBD1
V: TRBV24-1
CDR3: CATSDSHAGTGVHEQYF

D: TRBD2
V: TRBV9
CDR3: CASSVGPGGGYEQYF

D: TRBD1
V: TRBV27
CDR3: CATGDRGTYEQYF

D: -
V: TRBV6-5
CDR3: CASNELGQVGETQYF

D: TRBD1
V: TRBV18
CDR3: CASSPQRLTGGERDSPLHF

D: -
V: TRBV25-1
CDR3: CASSDQQGAYEQYF

D: TRBD2
V: TRBV4-3
CDR3: CASSQVGLAGGLDTQYF

D: TRBD1
V: TRBV14
CDR3: CASSQHMTGLSGNTIYF

D: -
V: TRBV11-2
CDR3: CASSLSLNTEAFF

D: TRBD1
V: TRBV7-9
CDR3: CASTTGLRYEQYF

D: -
V: TRBV11-1
CDR3: CASSPREVGNTEAFF

D: TRBD1
V: TRBV4-1
CDR3: CASSQVGTANTEAFF

D: TRBD1
V: TRBV7-8
CDR3: CASSIRQGRSSYEQYF

D: TRBD1
V: TRBV7-9
CDR3: CASSLGTGPTDTQYF

D: -
V: TRBV28
CDR3: CASSSGQPGTTEAFF

D: TRBD1
V: TRBV30
CDR3: CAWGGQGNSPLHF

D: TRBD2
V: TRBV7-9
CDR3: CASSGRTSQMYEQYF

D: -
V: TRBV4-2
CDR3: CASSQEYRATEAFF

D: -
V: TRBV5-6
CDR3: CASSFFAGQGRQADTQYF

D: TRBD2
V: TRBV5-8
CDR3: CASSYGTSGGPETQYF

D: -
V: TRBV6-5
CDR3: CASTSASGEQFF

D: -
V: TRBV7-2
CDR3: CASSREDSATNEKLFF

D: -
V: TRBV6-5
CDR3: CASTSLVYEQYF

D: -
V: TRBV10-1
CDR3: CASSGPGLSYEQYF

D: -
V: TRBV12-5
CDR3: CASTKDYNEQFF

D: TRBD1
V: TRBV28
CDR3: CASSTRDRAYEQYF

D: TRBD2
V: TRBV19
CDR3: CASSRGLAGGTLHEQYF

D: TRBD1
V: TRBV5-4
CDR3: CASSPTGGKTEAFF

D: -
V: TRBV27
CDR3: CASSPARGRSPLDNEQFF

D: TRBD2
V: TRBV27
CDR3: CASRLAAHNEQFF

D: -
V: TRBV7-2
CDR3: CASSQVTGQNQPQHF

D: -
V: TRBV18
CDR3: CASSPLPEGGETQYF

D: TRBD1
V: TRBV2
CDR3: CASSAGGYSNQPQHF

D: -
V: TRBV16
CDR3: CASSQSSSAGNTEAFF

D: TRBD1
V: TRBV5-1
CDR3: CASSLTRTGGDEAFF

D: -
V: TRBV4-3
CDR3: CASSTTPSSYEQYF